The 13 T cell receptor beta chains below all came from one sample that was sequenced in a study of OX40 agonist ivuxolimab in advanced cancers. Repertoires were generated with immunoSEQ multiplex PCR, while TCRdb's copy carries only in-frame clones and drops some. The data contain over 75,000 clones, over 75% of them singletons. The sample was CD4+ or CD8+ T cells sorted from blood, taken in a trial of the OX40 agonist ivuxolimab. These receptors all come from an adult with an advanced solid tumor such as melanoma, head and neck, liver or kidney cancer.

The rearrangement joins TRBV15 to TRBJ2-1; D is ambiguous. The CDR3 spans 11 residues. CDR1 is LNHNV, CDR2 YYDKDF, per germline (reference sequence). The ends were cut back, 4 bases at V and 8 bases at J, with 6 bases in the middle. CDR3 coding DNA: TGTGCCACCAGCAAGGTCGATGAGCAGTTCTTC. This translates into CATSKVDEQFF.

The V gene is TRBV7-6, the J gene TRBJ1-1; possibly TRBD1 for D (5 bases). CDR1 and CDR2 from the germline V gene are SGHVS and FNYEAQ. The CDR3 sequence is 14 residues long. Between the trimmed V and J ends, which lost 3 bases and 7 bases, there was a span of 15 bases. CDR3 residues: CASSFPRNQGEAFF. CDR3 DNA sequence: TGTGCCAGCAGCTTTCCGCGCAACCAGGGTGAAGCTTTCTTT.

The rearrangement uses TRBV27 and TRBJ1-5; the D is unclear. The CDR3 extends over 16 amino acids. V was cut by 5 bases and J by 4 bases, with 18 bases left in between. Germline CDR1 reads MNHEY; CDR2 reads SMNVEV (reference sequence). The CDR3 loop reads CASSPNTPNMNQPQHF. DNA of the CDR3: TGTGCCAGCAGTCCCAATACCCCAAACATGAATCAGCCCCAGCATTTT.

CDR3 nucleotide sequence: TGTGCCGCCAAGCGGGAAACCTACGAGCAGTACTTC. This encodes CAAKRETYEQYF. This rearrangement joins TRBV2 to TRBJ2-7, with 7 bases aligning to TRBD2. The germline CDR1 and CDR2 sequences are SNHLY and FYNNEI. This CDR3 spans 12 amino acids. With 11 bases clipped from V and 2 bases from J, the junction kept 6 bases outside the gene matches.

The rearrangement joins TRBV29-1 to TRBJ1-2; 9 nucleotides match TRBD1. This CDR3 is 14 amino acids long. Looked up from germline, CDR1 is SQVTM and CDR2 is ANQGSEA. V lost 4 bases, J lost 0 bases, and 3 bases stayed unmatched. CDR3 coding DNA: TGCAGCGTTGTAGACAGGGGGGCTAACTATGGCTACACCTTC. It encodes CSVVDRGANYGYTF.

The chain combines TRBV9 with TRBJ1-3, with a tentative D call TRBD1 (6 bases). The germline V gene encodes CDR1 SGDLS and CDR2 YYNGEE. The V and J ends lost 4 bases and 0 bases respectively, with 17 bases between them. There are 17 residues in the CDR3. CDR3 sequence (DNA): TGTGCCAGCAGCAACAACCCGGACAGTGTCTCTGGAAACACCATATATTTT. Encoded protein: CASSNNPDSVSGNTIYF.

The chain couples TRBV10-3 to TRBJ1-1; TRBD1 might be the D (5 bases). V was shortened by 6 bases and J by 1 base, with 15 bases between the two germline ends. Germline-derived CDR1 and CDR2 are ENHRY and SYGVKD. The length of the CDR3 is 15 residues. CDR3 coding DNA: TGTGCCATCAGAGATAGGGGACGGAGGAACACTGAAGCTTTCTTT. Amino acid sequence: CAIRDRGRRNTEAFF.

The chain joins TRBV18 to TRBJ2-7, with D perhaps given as TRBD1 or TRBD2 (5 bases each). CDR1 is KGHSH, CDR2 LQKENI, per germline. Trimming removed 4 bases from V and 1 base from J, with 14 bases in between. The CDR3 runs to 15 residues. The CDR3 protein is CASSRMGTTSYEQYV. DNA of the CDR3: TGTGCCAGCTCACGAATGGGGACCACTTCCTACGAGCAGTACGTC.

CDR3 DNA: TGTGCCACCAGCAGAGATCCCGGACTAGCGGGAGGTAGAGCCTACGAGCAGTACGTC. This sequence encodes CATSRDPGLAGGRAYEQYV. The chain has TRBV15 and TRBJ2-7, with 14 bases aligning to TRBD2. CDR3 length: 19 residues. Germline-derived CDR1 and CDR2 are LNHNV and YYDKDF (reference sequence). V shed 0 bases and J 2 bases; nucleotides not matched to a gene: 9.

CDR3 amino acids: CASSIEGTGTPRQYF. CDR3 sequence (DNA): TGTGCCAGCAGCATAGAGGGGACAGGGACCCCCCGGCAGTACTTC. The chain links TRBV27 to TRBJ2-7, with 9 nucleotides matching TRBD1. The CDR3 has 15 amino acids. Germline V gives CDR1 MNHEY, CDR2 SMNVEV (reference sequence). J was trimmed by 9 bases and V by 6 bases; bases with no gene match: 15.

This chain uses TRBV5-8 with TRBJ1-1; D gene unclear. Trimming pared 1 base from V and 2 bases from J, leaving 9 bases between. Germline-derived CDR1 and CDR2 are SGHTS and YDEGEE. There are 14 residues in the CDR3. For the CDR3, the DNA is TGTGCCAGCAGCTTGCGGGGTCCAAACACTGAAGCTTTCTTT. Encoded protein: CASSLRGPNTEAFF.

This chain uses TRBV11-1 with TRBJ2-2; the D is unclear. This CDR3 is built from 13 residues. Looked up from germline, CDR1 is SGHAT and CDR2 is FQDESV (reference sequence). The germline V and J ends were trimmed by 1 base and 7 bases, with 7 bases remaining between them. Here the CDR3 reads CASSLVLSGELFF. DNA of the CDR3: TGTGCCAGCAGCTTAGTTCTTAGCGGGGAGCTGTTTTTT.

The chain's CDR3 is CASSATGQIYGYTF. The CDR3 bases are TGTGCCAGCAGCGCAACGGGACAAATTTATGGCTACACCTTC. The V and J genes are TRBV6-5 and TRBJ1-2, with D tentatively TRBD1 (6 bases). This CDR3 spans 14 amino acids. Germline assignment: CDR1 MNHEY and CDR2 SVGAGI. Trimming removed 6 bases at V and 5 bases at J, with 16 bases between.